Shown below are 8 T cell receptor beta chains from a single sample sequenced in a study of molecular identifiers for immune sequencing clone quantification. TCRdb called the PCR reads again in MiXCR, with one record for every CDR3 protein. The repertoire holds approximately 630,000 distinct CDR3 sequences, with over 25% as singletons. The sample was naive CD8+ T cells from blood, with Jurkat cell RNA spiked in. Described subset: FACS-sorted CD8+CD4-CCR7+CD45RA+ naive T cells. These receptors were obtained from a human donor in good health. Some libraries in this study had Jurkat cell RNA spiked in.

This chain connects TRBV12-3 or TRBV12-4 to TRBJ2-7; D is unclear. V lost 5 bases, J lost 6 bases, and 11 bases lay in between. The CDR3 spans 12 residues. The CDR3 sequence is CASSLVLAEQYF. The CDR3 nucleotides are TGTGCCAGCAGTCTTGTGTTAGCCGAGCAGTACTTC.

The CDR3 region is CASSLEGPSTDTQHF. CDR3 DNA sequence: TGTGCCAGCAGTTTAGAGGGACCTAGCACAGATACGCAGCATTTT. This rearrangement joins TRBV12-3 or TRBV12-4 to TRBJ2-3, with D possibly TRBD1 on 5 matching bases. The closer fit of TRBJ1-5 to the DNA end suggests the J call may be wrong. The CDR3 contains 15 residues.

This clonotype was recorded a few times. This chain links TRBV19 with TRBJ2-1; D call uncertain. The CDR3 runs 15 residues. Germline assignment: CDR1 LNHDA and CDR2 SQIVND (reference sequence). Trimming removed 3 bases at V and 6 bases at J, with 15 bases between. CDR3 amino acids: CASSMDVPAVNEQFF. For the CDR3, the DNA is TGTGCCAGTAGTATGGACGTCCCGGCCGTCAATGAGCAGTTCTTC.

This clonotype was seen only a few times. This chain links TRBV6-5 with TRBJ2-1, with 8 nucleotides matching TRBD2. V shed 8 bases and J 4 bases; nucleotides not matched to a gene: 7. Germline CDR1 and CDR2: MNHEY and SVGAGI. The CDR3 length is 14 residues. As DNA, the CDR3 is TGTGCCAGCGGGCCGGGAGGGTTATACAATGAGCAGTTCTTC. Translating it yields CASGPGGLYNEQFF.

In the case of this clonotype: A much larger clone lies a single base off, so this may be a read error. This sequence joins TRBV7-9 and TRBJ2-2, with 9 bases that match TRBD1. The CDR3 consists of 17 residues. The V and J ends lost 3 bases and 4 bases, in that order; junction bases with no gene match: 9. Germline loops: CDR1 SEHNR, CDR2 FQNEAQ (reference sequence). CDR3 residues: CASSFNTGGWSTGELFF. CDR3 nucleotide sequence: TGTGCCAGCAGCTTCAACACAGGGGGCTGGAGCACCGGGGAGCTGTTTTTT.

The chain joins TRBV6-5 to TRBJ1-3; TRBD1 aligns across 9 bases. The CDR3 has 20 amino acids. Losses at the gene ends were 2 bases for V and 0 bases for J; bases not matched to a gene: 14. Germline CDR1 reads MNHEY; CDR2 reads SVGAGI. The CDR3 nucleotides read TGTGCCAGCAGTTACCGGGGGACAGGGACCAGACAGATCTCTGGAAACACCATATATTTT. This sequence encodes CASSYRGTGTRQISGNTIYF.

This clonotype has at least ten counts. The chain couples TRBV4-2 to TRBJ2-7; possibly TRBD2 for D (6 bases). Germline CDR1 LGHNA, CDR2 YNFKEQ. Trimming took 4 bases from V and 3 from J, leaving 19 bases between them. The CDR3 covers 16 residues. The CDR3 is CASSPEIRGADYEQYF. Here the CDR3 DNA reads TGTGCCAGCAGCCCCGAGATACGCGGGGCGGACTACGAGCAGTACTTC.

This clonotype was picked up many times. The chain links TRBV4-1 to TRBJ2-7; the D is unclear. With 1 base removed from V and 0 bases from J, the gap between germline ends came to 10 bases. CDR1 MGHRA and CDR2 YSYEKL come from the germline V gene. This CDR3 is 15 amino acids long. The CDR3: CASSQALLSSYEQYF. CDR3 bases: TGCGCCAGCAGCCAAGCCCTCTTAAGCTCCTACGAGCAGTACTTC.